This TCR beta chain comes out of a study of blood T cell repertoires in COVID-19. Study background: Spain, Italy and the United States supplied samples that represented acute and convalescent COVID-19. From T cells, B-cell-depleted T cells, or PBMCs came the material, which was cDNA or gDNA.

The germline gives CDR1 KGHSH, CDR2 LQKENI. The CDR3 has 13 amino acids. Trimming removed 3 bases from V and 6 bases from J, with 9 bases in between. In the source study's methods: Reference gene primers were amplified, and this amplification served to estimate nucleated cell counts. The assay was immunoSEQ multiplex PCR, and TCRdb's table has in-frame clones only and misses some. V and J calls and clone size come straight from that table; D and trimming were deduced from the DNA. The sample has some 93,000 clones, roughly 79% seen once. This TCR derives from a man between 65 and 85 years old with acute or convalescent COVID-19. The chain combines TRBV18 with TRBJ1-5; the D is unclear. Sequencing used peripheral blood. CDR3 residues: CASSPSGSQPQHF. The CDR3 DNA is TGTGCCAGCTCACCTTCGGGTAGTCAGCCCCAGCATTTT.